This record covers a single T cell receptor beta chain. Data came from immunoSEQ multiplex PCR; TCRdb stores just in-frame clones and leaves some out. The sample holds over 80,000 clones, 85% seen once. The sample belongs to a study of cytomegalovirus exposure and HLA in healthy donors. The V and J ends lost 6 bases and 3 bases, in that order; junction bases with no gene match: 4. This CDR3 is 13 amino acids long. The germline gives CDR1 LNHDA, CDR2 SQIVND (reference sequence). Sequenced material: PBMCs. The V and J genes are TRBV19 and TRBJ2-7, with 8 bases identical to TRBD1. The receptor's source is a man aged 18 to 29 in good health and CMV-seropositive. As DNA, the CDR3 is TGTGCCAGTAGCGGACAGGGATTCTACGAGCAGTACTTC. It encodes CASSGQGFYEQYF.